The clone carrying this T cell receptor beta chain was detected a few times. The antigen is unknown. The data derive from a study of cytomegalovirus exposure and HLA in healthy donors. The table came from immunoSEQ multiplex PCR; TCRdb's copy has only in-frame clones and leaves some out. Of 150,000 to 200,000 clones in the sample, about 85% were seen once. Study outcomes and limitations: Most TCR sequences showed up rarely, but some public TCRs showed up in many donors. The study designated 150 or so TCR beta chains cytomegalovirus-associated. Reported performance of the classifier showed diagnosis of cytomegalovirus status with high specificity and sensitivity.

Deletions cut 4 bases from V and 4 bases from J, with 17 bases between. CDR3 length: 15 residues. CDR1 is SGHRS and CDR2 is YFSETQ in the germline V gene. Sequencing input: PBMCs. This clonotype originated in a man younger than 35 in good health and CMV-seropositive. This sequence joins TRBV5-1 and TRBJ1-2; D unclear. CDR3: CASSLGGREGYGYTF. The CDR3 bases are TGCGCCAGCAGCCTCGGAGGGAGGGAGGGCTATGGCTACACCTTC.